The rows below give T cell receptor beta chains drawn from one sample of a study of blood T cell repertoires in COVID-19. Produced via immunoSEQ multiplex PCR; TCRdb's table is partial and in-frame only. The sample carries about 83,000 clones, about nine tenths recorded once. The source material was peripheral blood. These receptors originate from a woman in her forties or fifties with active or convalescent COVID-19. Both conserved end residues are part of each CDR3. The order of the fields is V gene, clone size, D gene, J gene, CDR3 DNA, CDR3 protein. The D gene is left open where the match is weak. Where a row states a size, it is once, few, many or the class of an expanded clone; other rows omit it.

TRBV30	-	-	TRBJ1-2	TGTGCCTGGAGGGCGATCCAGGGTAGCGGCTATGGCTACACCTTC	CAWRAIQGSGYGYTF
TRBV6-5	-	-	TRBJ1-2	TGTGCCAGCAGTACCTTAGACGGCGGCTATGGCTACACCTTC	CASSTLDGGYGYTF
TRBV5-1	-	TRBD2	TRBJ2-3	TGCGCCAGCAGCTCCGGGACTAGAGCGGGGTCCACAGATACGCAGTATTTT	CASSSGTRAGSTDTQYF
TRBV6-5	-	TRBD2	TRBJ2-7	TGTGCCAGCAGACCCGGGACTAGCGGCGGGGAGCAGTACTTC	CASRPGTSGGEQYF
TRBV7-2	-	TRBD1	TRBJ2-7	TGTGCCAGCAGCTGGACAGGGGATCACGAGCAGTACTTC	CASSWTGDHEQYF
TRBV4-3	-	-	TRBJ1-1	TGCGCCAGCAGCCGAGGGGGTACCACTGAAGCTTTCTTT	CASSRGGTTEAFF
TRBV14	-	-	TRBJ1-2	TGTGCCAGCAGCCAAGCGGGGGAGTACGATGGCTACACCTTC	CASSQAGEYDGYTF
TRBV19	-	-	TRBJ2-4	TGTGCCACCAAGACAGGATCCAAAAACATTCAGTACTTC	CATKTGSKNIQYF
TRBV4-3	once	TRBD1	TRBJ1-2	TGCGCCAGCAGCCAAGACTACGGACAGGGGGCGGATGGCTACACCTTC	CASSQDYGQGADGYTF
TRBV6-5	-	-	TRBJ2-3	TGTGCCAGCAGAATCGCAGCGACAGATACGCAGTATTTT	CASRIAATDTQYF
TRBV6-5	-	TRBD1	TRBJ2-3	TGTGCCAGCAGGGGGACAGGACGCACAGATACGCAGTATTTT	CASRGTGRTDTQYF
TRBV7-9	-	TRBD2	TRBJ2-5	TGTGCCAGCAGCTTAGTGCTAGCGGGGGACCAAGAGACCCAGTACTTC	CASSLVLAGDQETQYF
TRBV4-1	once	-	TRBJ2-7	TGCGCCAGCAGCCATGAGGGACACTCCTACGAGCAGTACTTC	CASSHEGHSYEQYF
TRBV5-5	-	TRBD1	TRBJ2-3	TGTGCCAGCAGCTTGGGAGGGGGCAGGACAGATACGCAGTATTTT	CASSLGGGRTDTQYF
TRBV19	once	TRBD1	TRBJ1-2	TGTGCCAGTAGTAAATCCGGGACAGACCGACTCTACACCTTC	CASSKSGTDRLYTF
TRBV19	-	TRBD1	TRBJ1-6	TGTGCCAGTAGTATTAAGGGACAGGGTGGACCACCCCTCCACTTT	CASSIKGQGGPPLHF
TRBV5-4	-	-	TRBJ1-1	TGTGCCAGCAGCATGTACGACAGGCATGGCACTGAAGCTTTCTTT	CASSMYDRHGTEAFF
TRBV5-1	-	-	TRBJ1-1	TGCGCCAGCAGCTCGAATACAGGATTAACTGAAGCTTTCTTT	CASSSNTGLTEAFF
TRBV7-3	-	-	TRBJ2-2	TGTGCCAGCAGCCCCCGAGCATTGAACACCGGGGAGCTGTTTTTT	CASSPRALNTGELFF
TRBV3-1/TRBV3-2	-	-	TRBJ1-6	TGTGCCAGCAGCGCCCTTACAGGGATTTTCCATTCACCCCTCCACTTT	CASSALTGIFHSPLHF
TRBV6-2/TRBV6-3	-	TRBD2	TRBJ2-3	TGTGCCAGCAGTTACTCGCGGGGGGCCAGCACAGATACGCAGTATTTT	CASSYSRGASTDTQYF
TRBV2	-	-	TRBJ1-3	TGTGCCAGCAGTGCCTTCCATGCAGGGGTGAGAAACACCATATATTTT	CASSAFHAGVRNTIYF
TRBV7-9	-	TRBD1	TRBJ2-2	TGTGCCAGCAGCGGATCGACAGGGGCCGGGGAGCTGTTTTTT	CASSGSTGAGELFF
TRBV7-3	-	TRBD2	TRBJ2-7	TGTGCCAGCAGCCAAATAGCGGGGGGGCCTTACGAGCAGTACTTC	CASSQIAGGPYEQYF